The rows below give T cell receptor beta chains drawn from one sample of a study of early T cells in non-severe SARS-CoV-2 infection. In TCRdb, the 5' RACE reads were re-called with MiXCR into one record per CDR3 protein. The table lists roughly 63,000 distinct CDR3 sequences, around 13% of them singletons. The sequencing input was whole blood. These TCRs come from an adult who was a healthcare worker with PCR-confirmed SARS-CoV-2 infection or an uninfected control (not recorded which). The CDR3 runs from the conserved cysteine through the conserved F or W. The D gene is left open where the match is weak. Expanded clones get a size class; other rows say once, few or many, or leave the size out.

>TRBV5-1|TRBJ1-1|many|-
TGCGCCAGCAGCTCTTTGGCCTACACTGAAGCTTTCTTT
CASSSLAYTEAFF
>TRBV7-6|TRBJ1-4|many|-
TGTGCCAGCAGCGATGGACCGCCAACTAATGAAAAACTGTTTTTT
CASSDGPPTNEKLFF
>TRBV29-1|TRBJ1-5|few|TRBD1
TGCAGCGCCGGGACAGGGGGAAATAGCAATCAGCCCCAGCATTTT
CSAGTGGNSNQPQHF
>TRBV24-1|TRBJ2-5|-|-
TGTGCCACCAGTGGTAGGAGGGATCGCAAATATCAAGAGACCCAGTACTTC
CATSGRRDRKYQETQYF
>TRBV7-2|TRBJ2-4|many|-
TGTGCCAGCGCCACCCCGGCCAAAAACATTCAGTACTTC
CASATPAKNIQYF
>TRBV7-9|TRBJ2-7|many|-
TGTGCCAGCACCTCCACTTCGTCAGAGGGCTACGAGCAGTACTTC
CASTSTSSEGYEQYF
>TRBV20-1|TRBJ2-2|few|TRBD2
TGCAGTGCTAGAGATCTACTAGCGGGGACCGGGGAGCTGTTTTTT
CSARDLLAGTGELFF
>TRBV5-1|TRBJ1-4|many|-
TGCGCCAGCAGCTTTGGAGGTATCAATGAAAAACTGTTTTTT
CASSFGGINEKLFF
>TRBV12-3/TRBV12-4|TRBJ2-4|-|-
TGTGCCAGCAGTTGGGAGTTAGCCAAAAACATTCAGTACTTC
CASSWELAKNIQYF
>TRBV10-3|TRBJ2-3|-|TRBD2
TGTGCCATCTGGGGCGGGGGAACCACAGATACGCAGTATTTT
CAIWGGGTTDTQYF
>TRBV5-1|TRBJ2-2|few|TRBD2
TGCGCCAGCACCAGCGGGGAGAACACCGGGGAGCTGTTTTTT
CASTSGENTGELFF
>TRBV18|TRBJ1-2|many|-
TGTGCCAGCTCACCAGCCAGGGGAGATGGCTACACCTTC
CASSPARGDGYTF
>TRBV11-2|TRBJ1-4|many|-
TGTGCCAGCAGCCAGGGACCGAGTAATGAAAAACTGTTTTTT
CASSQGPSNEKLFF
>TRBV5-4|TRBJ2-1|-|-
TGTGCCAGCAGCCCCGAGGGGCCCACGCCTTACAATGAGCAGTTCTTC
CASSPEGPTPYNEQFF
>TRBV7-6|TRBJ1-1|-|-
TGTGCCAGCAGCCGTGAGAGATTTAACACTGAAGCTTTCTTT
CASSRERFNTEAFF
>TRBV20-1|TRBJ2-3|many|-
TGCAGTGCTAGAGACGCGCCTAGCACAGATACGCAGTATTTT
CSARDAPSTDTQYF
>TRBV5-6|TRBJ2-2|many|-
TGTGCCAGCAGCTACGGGACGGTGAACACCGGGGAGCTGTTTTTT
CASSYGTVNTGELFF
>TRBV29-1|TRBJ1-1|many|-
TGCAGCACGAGGGCGTCGCTGAACACTGAAGCTTTCTTT
CSTRASLNTEAFF
>TRBV5-1|TRBJ2-2|-|TRBD2
TGCGCCAGCTCCCGCGGGGGAGCGAACACCGGGGAGCTGTTTTTT
CASSRGGANTGELFF
>TRBV12-3/TRBV12-4|TRBJ1-1|few|-
TGTGCCAGCCTCTCCGGGGAGGAGAACACTGAAGCTTTCTTT
CASLSGEENTEAFF
>TRBV4-3|TRBJ2-2|few|-
TGCGCCAGCAGCGCCGGGACCGGGGACACCGGGGAGCTGTTTTTT
CASSAGTGDTGELFF
>TRBV9|TRBJ2-1|many|-
TGTGCCAGCAGCCCCCAGGGGGGAGACAATGAGCAGTTCTTC
CASSPQGGDNEQFF
>TRBV18|TRBJ1-2|many|TRBD1
TGTGCCAGCTCACTGGACAGGGGTGAGGGCTATGGCTACACCTTC
CASSLDRGEGYGYTF
>TRBV12-3/TRBV12-4|TRBJ1-5|many|-
TGTGCCAGCAGCTGGGGGTCAGGGGTTAATCAGCCCCAGCATTTT
CASSWGSGVNQPQHF
>TRBV10-3|TRBJ1-3|-|-
TGTGCCATCAGTGACAGGAGTTCTGGAAACACCATATATTTT
CAISDRSSGNTIYF
>TRBV5-1|TRBJ2-2|-|-
TGCGCCAGCAGCTTGAGGGGGGGCCGAGCTCCGGCGAACACCGGGGAGCTGTTTTTT
CASSLRGGRAPANTGELFF
>TRBV11-2|TRBJ2-5|many|-
TGTGCCAGCAGCTCGGACTACCTCCAAGAGACCCAGTACTTC
CASSSDYLQETQYF
>TRBV12-3/TRBV12-4|TRBJ1-2|-|-
TGTGCCAGCAGACAGAGGGTTAACTATGGCTACACCTTC
CASRQRVNYGYTF
>TRBV29-1|TRBJ1-2|many|TRBD1
TGCAGCGTTCCCCTCGGGGGGGGACAGAATACCTTC
CSVPLGGGQNTF
>TRBV30|TRBJ2-7|many|-
TGTGCCTGGAGTGTAGCGAGTGACTACGAGCAGTACTTC
CAWSVASDYEQYF
>TRBV2|TRBJ1-2|many|-
TGTGCCAGCAGTGGGAGGGGTTCGAGCGGCTACACCTTC
CASSGRGSSGYTF
>TRBV12-3/TRBV12-4|TRBJ1-2|many|-
TGTGCCAGCAGTTTGGCCGCCGGATATGGCTACACCTTC
CASSLAAGYGYTF
>TRBV7-9|TRBJ2-1|many|-
TGTGCCAGCAGCTCCGCTTCCAGGGGCCGAGAGCAGTTCTTC
CASSSASRGREQFF
>TRBV7-9|TRBJ1-4|few|-
TGTGCCAGCAGCTTAGGGGGTGAAAAACTGTTTTTT
CASSLGGEKLFF
>TRBV2|TRBJ1-6|-|-
TGTGCCAGCGGGGCTACCGGCCTGCTCCACTTT
CASGATGLLHF
>TRBV15|TRBJ1-1|-|-
TGTGCCACCAGCAGAGCGTCCGGGATGAACACTGAAGCTTTCTTT
CATSRASGMNTEAFF
>TRBV11-2|TRBJ2-7|few|-
TGTGCCAGCAGCTTAGGCGCGGGGATCCCGTACGAGCAGTACTTC
CASSLGAGIPYEQYF
>TRBV2|TRBJ2-2|many|-
TGTGCCAGCTCAACGCAGGGGATATCCACCGGGGAGCTGTTTTTT
CASSTQGISTGELFF
>TRBV20-1|TRBJ2-1|many|-
TGCAGTGCTTTGGAGAATGAGCAGTTCTTC
CSALENEQFF
>TRBV11-2|TRBJ1-1|-|-
TGTGCCAGCAGCTTAGATCCGGGGGCCACTGAAGCTTTCTTT
CASSLDPGATEAFF
>TRBV2|TRBJ1-4|-|TRBD1
TGTGCCAGCAGTGGGACAGGGAACAATGAAAAACTGTTTTTT
CASSGTGNNEKLFF
>TRBV19|TRBJ1-5|-|-
TGTGCCAGTAGTCCATGGGACGGAGGGACAAATCAGCCCCAGCATTTT
CASSPWDGGTNQPQHF
>TRBV20-1|TRBJ2-7|many|-
TGCAGTACCCCTCGGGCAGGATCCTACGAGCAGTACTTC
CSTPRAGSYEQYF
>TRBV5-5|TRBJ1-4|many|-
TGTGCCAGCAGCCCCCAGCGGGGGGCCTCCCAGGGGGAAAAACTGTTTTTT
CASSPQRGASQGEKLFF
>TRBV6-5|TRBJ1-5|few|-
TGTGCCAGCAGTTACTCGAAGTCGGCCCTCACGCCCCAGCATTTT
CASSYSKSALTPQHF
>TRBV5-5|TRBJ2-7|many|-
TGTGCCAGCAGCCAGGCAGGGGCGTCCTACGAGCAGTACTTC
CASSQAGASYEQYF
>TRBV9|TRBJ2-3|few|-
TGTGCCAGCAGCGTACAACCGGGGCTGGTAGATACGCAGTATTTT
CASSVQPGLVDTQYF
>TRBV20-1|TRBJ2-3|-|-
TGCAGTGCTAGACTCCGGAGCACAGATACGCAGTATTTT
CSARLRSTDTQYF
>TRBV27|TRBJ2-5|few|-
TGTGCCAGCAGTCTGAACAGGGAAGAGACCCAGTACTTC
CASSLNREETQYF
>TRBV13|TRBJ2-7|many|-
TGTGCCAGCAGTGTGGAGGGTTTCTACGAGCAGTACTTC
CASSVEGFYEQYF
>TRBV19|TRBJ2-7|many|-
TGTGCCAGTAGTATAGATCGACAGACCCTCTACGAGCAGTACTTC
CASSIDRQTLYEQYF
>TRBV9|TRBJ2-3|few|-
TGTGCCAGCAGCGTAGGGACGGTAGATACGCAGTATTTT
CASSVGTVDTQYF
>TRBV2|TRBJ1-6|few|-
TGTGCCAGCAGTGAAAGTGGGGGGCAGAGCTCCTATAATTCACCCCTCCACTTT
CASSESGGQSSYNSPLHF
>TRBV10-3|TRBJ1-1|-|-
TGTGCCATCAGTGACAGGGACACTGAAGCTTTCTTT
CAISDRDTEAFF